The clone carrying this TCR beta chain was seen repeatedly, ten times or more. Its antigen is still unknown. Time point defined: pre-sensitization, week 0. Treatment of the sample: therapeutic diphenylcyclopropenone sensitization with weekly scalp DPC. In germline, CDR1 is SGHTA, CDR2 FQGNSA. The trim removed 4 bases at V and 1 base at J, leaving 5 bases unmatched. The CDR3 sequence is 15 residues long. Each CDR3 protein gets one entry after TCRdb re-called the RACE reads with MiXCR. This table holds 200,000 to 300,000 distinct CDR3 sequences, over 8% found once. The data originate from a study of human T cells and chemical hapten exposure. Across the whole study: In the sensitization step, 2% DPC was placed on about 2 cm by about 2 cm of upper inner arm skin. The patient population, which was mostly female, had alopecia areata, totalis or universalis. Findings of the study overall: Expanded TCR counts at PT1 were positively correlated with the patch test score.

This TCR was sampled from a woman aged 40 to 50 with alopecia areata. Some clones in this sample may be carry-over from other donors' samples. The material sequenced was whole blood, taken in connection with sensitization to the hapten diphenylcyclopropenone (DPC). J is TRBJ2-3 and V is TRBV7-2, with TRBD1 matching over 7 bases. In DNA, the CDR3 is TGTGCCAGCAGCTCTAAACAGGGGCGCACAGATACGCAGTATTTT. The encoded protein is CASSSKQGRTDTQYF.